A selection of T cell receptor beta chains follows, all from one sample in a study of OX40 agonist ivuxolimab in advanced cancers. Only in-frame clones appear in the TCRdb table, and some are missing; sequencing was by immunoSEQ multiplex PCR. The repertoire holds 40,000 to 45,000 clones, roughly 84% seen once, with about 16% in the top ten. Source: CD4+ or CD8+ T cells sorted from blood, taken in a trial of the OX40 agonist ivuxolimab. These receptor sequences come from an adult with an advanced solid tumor such as melanoma, head and neck, liver or kidney cancer. Both conserved end residues are part of each CDR3. D genes are given only for firm matches. A clone size is listed for some rows: how often the clone was seen (once, few, many), or a class if it is expanded.

clone_size j_call v_call d_call cdr3_aa cdr3_nt
few TRBJ2-5 TRBV29-1 NA CSVLPGLEETQYF TGCAGCGTCCTCCCGGGTTTGGAAGAGACCCAGTACTTC
NA TRBJ2-3 TRBV13 NA CASSPLPPGHRRSTDTQYF TGTGCCAGCAGCCCACTACCCCCGGGACACCGCAGGAGCACAGATACGCAGTATTTT
NA TRBJ1-5 TRBV7-2 NA CASSQIWRWNQPQHF TGCGCCAGCAGCCAAATCTGGAGGTGGAATCAGCCCCAGCATTTT
NA TRBJ2-7 TRBV5-6 NA CASSFTQSAYEQYF TGTGCCAGCAGCTTTACTCAGTCGGCCTACGAGCAGTACTTC
NA TRBJ2-7 TRBV25-1 NA CASSIQYEQYF TGTGCCAGCAGCATCCAATACGAGCAGTACTTC
NA TRBJ1-1 TRBV9 NA CASSDRDGTEAFF TGTGCCAGCAGCGACAGGGATGGGACTGAAGCTTTCTTT
NA TRBJ2-3 TRBV27 NA CASSLSGLGTDTQYF TGTGCCAGCAGCCTTAGCGGTTTGGGCACAGATACGCAGTATTTT
once TRBJ2-5 TRBV19 NA CASSPFSWETQYF TGTGCCAGTAGCCCTTTTAGCTGGGAGACCCAGTACTTC
NA TRBJ1-2 TRBV6-5 TRBD1 CASSQRDSDTYGYTF TGTGCCAGCAGTCAGCGGGACAGTGATACCTATGGCTACACCTTC
once TRBJ2-1 TRBV10-1 TRBD1 CASRKGDRVDEQFF TGCGCCAGCAGAAAGGGGGACAGGGTCGATGAGCAGTTCTTC
NA TRBJ2-7 TRBV9 TRBD2 CASSSSGGGYEQYF TGTGCCAGCAGCTCTAGCGGGGGCGGATACGAGCAGTACTTC
NA TRBJ2-7 TRBV18 TRBD1 CASSLLTGGNEQYF TGTGCCAGCTCACTATTGACAGGGGGCAACGAGCAGTACTTC
NA TRBJ2-1 TRBV7-9 TRBD2 CASSSLGRGRADEQFF TGTGCCAGCAGCTCCCTTGGGCGCGGGAGGGCCGATGAGCAGTTCTTC
NA TRBJ1-5 TRBV15 NA CATRRGAMDQPQHF TGTGCCACCAGACGGGGGGCTATGGATCAGCCCCAGCATTTT
NA TRBJ1-1 TRBV4-3 NA CASSQDSGQGGTEAFF TGCGCCAGCAGCCAAGATAGTGGGCAGGGAGGGACTGAAGCTTTCTTT
once TRBJ2-3 TRBV4-3 TRBD2 CASSQSVAGSNTDTQYF TGCGCCAGCAGCCAATCAGTAGCGGGCAGTAACACAGATACGCAGTATTTT
NA TRBJ1-1 TRBV5-1 NA CASSLATGGFEAFF TGCGCCAGCAGCTTGGCTACAGGCGGCTTCGAAGCTTTCTTT
NA TRBJ2-7 TRBV9 TRBD1 CASSVEGTGGPTYEQYF TGTGCCAGCAGCGTTGAAGGGACAGGGGGTCCTACCTACGAGCAGTACTTC
few TRBJ2-7 TRBV7-7 TRBD2 CASSLGAGDYEQYF TGTGCTAGCAGCTTAGGAGCGGGAGACTACGAGCAGTACTTC
NA TRBJ2-1 TRBV11-2 NA CASSDPEDARKGNEQFF TGTGCCAGCAGCGACCCCGAGGACGCAAGGAAAGGGAATGAGCAGTTCTTC
NA TRBJ2-1 TRBV9 TRBD2 CASSVDGSGALSYNEQFF TGTGCCAGCAGCGTAGATGGTAGCGGGGCCCTCTCCTACAATGAGCAGTTCTTC
NA TRBJ2-7 TRBV4-1 TRBD2 CASSQAGGSSYEQYF TGCGCCAGCAGCCAAGCGGGAGGGAGCTCCTACGAGCAGTACTTC
NA TRBJ2-5 TRBV7-9 NA CASSPRDGETQYF TGTGCCAGCAGCCCCAGGGACGGAGAGACCCAGTACTTC
NA TRBJ1-2 TRBV27 NA CASSLSGSTGYTF TGTGCCAGCAGTTTATCGGGCAGTACTGGCTACACCTTC